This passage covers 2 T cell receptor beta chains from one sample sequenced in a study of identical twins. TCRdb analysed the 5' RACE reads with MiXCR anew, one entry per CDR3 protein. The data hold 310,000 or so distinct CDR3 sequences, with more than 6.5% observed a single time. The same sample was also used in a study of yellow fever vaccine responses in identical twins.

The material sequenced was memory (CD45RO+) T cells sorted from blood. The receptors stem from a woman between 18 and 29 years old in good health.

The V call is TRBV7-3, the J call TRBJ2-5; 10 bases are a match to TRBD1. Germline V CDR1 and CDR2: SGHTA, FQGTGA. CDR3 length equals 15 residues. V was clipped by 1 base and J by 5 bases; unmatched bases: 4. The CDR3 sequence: CASSLMGGQGETQYF. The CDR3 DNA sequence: TGTGCCAGCAGCTTAATGGGGGGACAGGGGGAGACCCAGTACTTC. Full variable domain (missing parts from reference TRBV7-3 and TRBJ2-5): GAGVSQTPSNKVTEKGKYVELRCDPISGHTALYWYRQSLGQGPEFLIYFQGTGAADDSGLPNDRFFAVRPEGSVSTLKIQRTERGDSAVYLCASSLMGGQGETQYFGPGTRLLVL.

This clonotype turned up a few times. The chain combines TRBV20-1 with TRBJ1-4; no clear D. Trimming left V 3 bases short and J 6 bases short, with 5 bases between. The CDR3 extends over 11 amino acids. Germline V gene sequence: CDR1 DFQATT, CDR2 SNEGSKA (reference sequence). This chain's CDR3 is CSASSDEKLFF. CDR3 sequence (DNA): TGCAGTGCTAGTTCGGATGAAAAACTGTTTTTT.